The present entry profiles one T cell receptor beta chain with its context. The germline CDR1 and CDR2 sequences are SGHAT and FQNNGV. The CDR3 totals 13 residues. V dropped 0 bases and J dropped 7 bases, with 7 bases sitting between them. This entry is derived from a study of blood T cell repertoires in COVID-19. Looking at the study overall: Sources were T cells, B-cell-depleted T cells, or PBMCs; the material itself was cDNA or gDNA.

TCRdb keeps only in-frame clones here, not all; method: immunoSEQ multiplex PCR. The sample lists 90,000 to 100,000 clones; about 89% were seen once. While infection was still active, Seattle patients were enrolled and then followed longitudinally. The sample was peripheral blood. The origin of this receptor is a man aged 55-75 years with COVID-19, enrolled during active disease. The J gene is TRBJ1-5, the V gene TRBV11-2; D uncertain. CDR3: CASSLDYVQPQHF. DNA of the CDR3: TGTGCCAGCAGCTTAGACTACGTCCAGCCCCAGCATTTT.